Listed here are 25 T cell receptor beta chains from one sample, sequenced in a study of cytomegalovirus exposure and HLA in healthy donors. In the PCR, 60 Vbeta and 13 Jbeta primers were used. The protocol was immunoSEQ multiplex PCR, while the TCRdb copy is restricted to in-frame clones and leaves out a portion. The table shows 130,000 or so clones, with roughly 80% occurring only once. The source material was PBMCs. The receptors here all came from a woman in her thirties or forties in good health and CMV-seropositive.

This chain links TRBV28 with TRBJ2-3, with D possibly matching TRBD1 (5 bases). V shed 3 bases and J shed 4 bases, with 14 bases lying between them. There are 15 residues in the CDR3. In germline, CDR1 is MDHEN, CDR2 SYDVKM. CDR3 sequence (DNA): TGTGCCAGCAGTTTGTTCCAGGGTAACGCAGATACGCAGTATTTT. The encoded protein is CASSLFQGNADTQYF.

The gene calls are TRBV6-1 and TRBJ1-1; D might be TRBD1 (5 bases). CDR1 MNHNS and CDR2 SASEGT come from the germline V gene. V lost 9 bases and J 6 bases, leaving 17 bases between the germline ends. This CDR3 comprises 13 residues. The CDR3 sequence: CASSKGGVPEAFF. The CDR3 DNA sequence: TGTGCCAGTTCTAAGGGAGGGGTCCCTGAAGCTTTCTTT.

The chain has TRBV6-6 and TRBJ2-3; TRBD1 aligns across 7 bases. With 10 bases clipped from V and 0 bases from J, the junction kept 7 bases outside the gene matches. The CDR3 is 14 amino acids. Germline CDR1 is MNHNY and CDR2 is SVGAGI (reference sequence). The CDR3 DNA follows: TGTGCCACCGCCGACAGGGAGAGCACAGATACGCAGTATTTT. This encodes CATADRESTDTQYF.

The chain has TRBV30 and TRBJ1-1, with D unclear. V was shortened by 7 bases and J by 4 bases, with 13 bases between the two germline ends. The CDR3 consists of 12 residues. Germline values: CDR1 GTSNPN, CDR2 SVGIG (reference sequence). CDR3 amino acids: CASLTVTTEAFF. The DNA of the CDR3 is TGTGCCTCCCTTACAGTGACCACTGAAGCTTTCTTT.

The chain has TRBV19 and TRBJ1-5; D not certain. Between the trimmed V and J ends, which lost 7 bases and 0 bases, there was a span of 19 bases. The CDR3 sequence is 17 residues long. Per the germline V gene, CDR1 is LNHDA and CDR2 is SQIVND (reference sequence). The DNA for the CDR3 is TGTGCCAGTAAGGGTGGCGGGGATTGGTATAGCAATCAGCCCCAGCATTTT. It is translated as CASKGGGDWYSNQPQHF.

This chain uses TRBV4-2 with TRBJ2-3; 7 nucleotides align to TRBD2. The CDR3 contains 15 residues. Germline V CDR1 and CDR2: LGHNA, YNFKEQ. The V segment lost 3 bases and the J segment 2 bases; nucleotides outside the gene matches: 5. CDR3 DNA sequence: TGTGCCAGCAGCCAGGGGACTATCGACACAGATACGCAGTATTTT. It encodes CASSQGTIDTDTQYF.

The gene calls are TRBV5-4 and TRBJ2-5; the D gene is possibly TRBD2 (5 bases). The germline V and J ends were trimmed by 1 base and 3 bases, with 13 bases remaining between them. Germline CDR1 SGHNT, CDR2 YYREEE (reference sequence). The CDR3 covers 15 residues. The CDR3 sequence: CASSLLGSTKETQYF. The CDR3 DNA sequence: TGTGCCAGCAGCTTGCTAGGGAGTACTAAAGAGACCCAGTACTTC.

The chain employs TRBV7-2 and TRBJ2-1; the match to TRBD2 covers 12 bases. This CDR3 has 16 amino acids. CDR1 SGHTA and CDR2 FQGNSA come from the germline V gene. Trimming cost V 2 bases and J 7 bases; bases outside gene matches: 6. CDR3 region: CASSLLAGGPGNEQFF. Here the CDR3 DNA reads TGTGCCAGCAGCTTACTAGCGGGGGGGCCGGGGAATGAGCAGTTCTTC.

The chain employs TRBV28 and TRBJ1-2; tentative D call: TRBD1 (6 bases). CDR1 MDHEN and CDR2 SYDVKM come from the germline V gene. Deletions cut 6 bases from V and 2 bases from J, with 19 bases between. This CDR3 spans 16 amino acids. CDR3 amino acids: CASRVPLRTVNYGYTF. CDR3 sequence (DNA): TGTGCCAGCAGGGTCCCCTTGAGGACAGTCAACTATGGCTACACCTTC.

The chain employs TRBV27 and TRBJ2-1; D is possibly TRBD2 (5 bases). This CDR3 region has 14 residues. V gave up 0 bases and J gave up 9 bases, with 12 bases separating them. The germline gives CDR1 MNHEY, CDR2 SMNVEV (reference sequence). CDR3 DNA: TGTGCCAGCAGTTTATCGGTCCTAGCCCCTGAGCAGTTCTTC. Translated, it gives CASSLSVLAPEQFF.

The chain uses TRBV28 and TRBJ1-1, with unresolved D. Germline V gene data show CDR1 as MDHEN and CDR2 as SYDVKM. The length of the CDR3 is 16 residues. The V end lost 3 bases, the J end lost 2 bases, and 16 bases lay between the germline ends. In DNA form, the CDR3 reads TGTGCCAGCAGTTTTTTCGGAGTTTTTCGAAACACTGAAGCTTTCTTT. This codes for CASSFFGVFRNTEAFF.

The rearrangement uses TRBV18 and TRBJ2-2; D is perhaps TRBD2 (6 bases). The V gene lost 6 bases and the J gene lost 4 bases, with 12 bases spanning the gap. CDR3 size: 14 residues. Germline V gene sequence: CDR1 KGHSH, CDR2 LQKENI. As DNA, the CDR3 is TGTGCCAGCTCGTCGGGACTCTTCACCGGGGAGCTGTTTTTT. This sequence encodes CASSSGLFTGELFF.

The chain has TRBV19 and TRBJ2-5; 13 bases line up with TRBD2. Per germline, CDR1 LNHDA and CDR2 SQIVND (reference sequence). Trimming took 1 base from V and 2 from J; bases not matched to a gene: 7. This CDR3 region has 18 residues. The CDR3 here is CASSIGGLAGVGQETQYF. CDR3 sequence (DNA): TGTGCCAGTAGTATAGGAGGACTAGCGGGAGTTGGTCAAGAGACCCAGTACTTC.

The rearrangement links TRBV5-1 to TRBJ1-5, with D possibly matching TRBD1 (6 bases). The CDR3 covers 20 residues. CDR1 and CDR2 (germline): SGHRS, YFSETQ. Trimming removed 1 base at V and 4 bases at J, with 27 bases between. The CDR3 loop is CASSLQGLWEMTGPNQPQHF. Written as DNA, the CDR3 is TGCGCCAGCAGCTTGCAGGGGCTTTGGGAAATGACTGGGCCGAATCAGCCCCAGCATTTT.

The chain links TRBV7-6 to TRBJ2-1; possibly TRBD1 for D (6 bases). Trimming stripped 5 bases from V and 4 bases from J, with 12 bases between. Germline values: CDR1 SGHVS, CDR2 FNYEAQ. This CDR3 comprises 14 residues. CDR3 residues: CASSPGALYNEQFF. As DNA, the CDR3 is TGTGCCAGCAGCCCAGGGGCTCTGTACAATGAGCAGTTCTTC.

The J gene is TRBJ2-7, the V gene TRBV4-3; D not certain. V was pared by 1 base and J by 4 bases, with 14 bases between. Germline V lookup: CDR1 LGHNA, CDR2 YSLEER. The CDR3 is 15 amino acids. The CDR3 DNA sequence: TGCGCCAGCAGCCAAGTTGCTGGAGCTCCATACGAGCAGTACTTC. Protein product: CASSQVAGAPYEQYF.

This chain uses TRBV10-3 with TRBJ1-4; unclear D gene. The CDR3 runs to 14 residues. V was pared by 2 bases and J by 11 bases, with 15 bases between. Germline loops: CDR1 ENHRY, CDR2 SYGVKD. The CDR3 loop is CAISETGGGEKLFF. The CDR3 coding sequence is TGTGCCATCAGTGAGACCGGTGGTGGGGAGAAACTGTTTTTT.

In this sample, this clone turned up a few times. The rearrangement links TRBV5-6 to TRBJ1-6; TRBD1 aligns across 8 bases. The CDR3 contains 16 residues. V lost 7 bases to trimming and J lost 8 bases; unmatched junction nucleotides: 14. CDR1 is SGHDT, CDR2 YYEEEE, per germline. CDR3 amino acids: CASSQTRDRLYSPLHF. In DNA, the CDR3 is TGTGCCAGCTCTCAAACCCGGGACAGGCTGTATTCACCCCTCCACTTT.

The V gene is TRBV18, the J gene TRBJ1-4, with 7 bases lining up with TRBD1. CDR3 size: 15 residues. Trimming cost V 3 bases and J 6 bases; bases outside gene matches: 7. CDR1 KGHSH and CDR2 LQKENI come from the germline V gene. The CDR3 loop reads CASSPGTATHEKLFF. As DNA, the CDR3 is TGTGCCAGCTCACCCGGGACAGCCACGCATGAAAAACTGTTTTTT.

The chain couples TRBV30 to TRBJ1-6; 8 bases fit TRBD1. This CDR3 has 13 amino acids. V lost 3 bases, J lost 6 bases, and 1 base stayed unmatched. Germline CDR1 reads GTSNPN; CDR2 reads SVGIG (reference sequence). CDR3 nucleotide sequence: TGTGCCTGGAGGGGGACAGGTAATTCACCCCTCCACTTT. Protein sequence: CAWRGTGNSPLHF.

This clone was counted between two and nine times. The J gene is TRBJ2-7, the V gene TRBV5-4; 8 bases agree with TRBD1. Germline V gene lookup returns CDR1 SGHNT and CDR2 YYREEE (reference sequence). The CDR3 runs to 15 residues. After removal of 4 bases from V and 5 bases from J, the junction contained 11 bases not matched to a gene. The CDR3 is CASSQGQGPSDEQYF. CDR3 nucleotide sequence: TGTGCCAGCAGCCAAGGACAGGGCCCTTCCGACGAGCAGTACTTC.

The chain couples TRBV6-1 to TRBJ1-1; D unresolved. V was trimmed by 8 bases and J by 0 bases, leaving 10 bases between them. Looked up from germline, CDR1 is MNHNS and CDR2 is SASEGT. CDR3 size: 13 residues. The DNA of the CDR3 is TGTGCCAGCGATATTACGGTGAACACTGAAGCTTTCTTT. It translates to CASDITVNTEAFF.

This rearrangement joins TRBV30 to TRBJ2-1, with 7 bases lining up with TRBD1. The CDR3 loop spans 14 amino acids. V was clipped by 1 base and J by 9 bases; unmatched bases: 9. The germline V gene encodes CDR1 GTSNPN and CDR2 SVGIG (reference sequence). The CDR3 DNA sequence: TGTGCCTGGAGTGGTAGGGGGCTGGGGGCTGAGCAGTTCTTC. It codes for CAWSGRGLGAEQFF.

The J gene is TRBJ2-5, the V gene TRBV7-9, with D possibly matching TRBD2 (5 bases). Germline V CDR1 and CDR2: SEHNR, FQNEAQ (reference sequence). The CDR3 is made up of 14 amino acids. Trimming shortened V by 2 bases and J by 4 bases, and 11 bases separated the two germline ends. CDR3 nucleotide sequence: TGTGCCAGCAGCTTACTAGCTCCGGGAGAGACCCAGTACTTC. Protein sequence: CASSLLAPGETQYF.

The rearrangement links TRBV25-1 to TRBJ1-1; 9 nucleotides align to TRBD1. CDR1 and CDR2 from the germline V gene are MGHDK and SYGVNS. Losses at the gene ends were 7 bases for V and 5 bases for J; bases not matched to a gene: 5. The CDR3 is 13 amino acids. The CDR3 region is CASIGTGRTEAFF. As DNA, the CDR3 is TGTGCCAGCATAGGGACAGGGAGGACTGAAGCTTTCTTT.